This T cell receptor (beta chain) was captured in a study of blood T cell repertoires in COVID-19. In the original workflow: Scientists estimated how many nucleated cells there were by amplifying reference gene primers. The protocol was immunoSEQ multiplex PCR, while the TCRdb copy is restricted to in-frame clones and leaves out a portion. The DNA gave D and trimming, while V, J and clone size come from that table. The table has tens of thousands of clones, around nine tenths seen once. This CDR3 is built from 16 residues. After removal of 7 bases from V and 5 bases from J, the junction contained 13 bases not matched to a gene. Looked up from germline, CDR1 is SNHLY and CDR2 is FYNNEI. This clone was seen a single time.

The sample was peripheral blood. The clonotype was recovered from a woman aged 45-65 years in a cohort sampled during active COVID-19. The chain recombines TRBV2 with TRBJ2-5; TRBD1 matches at 10 bases. Here the CDR3 DNA reads TGTGCCAGCACCCAAAAGAAGACAGGGGGCGAGGAGACCCAGTACTTC. Translated: CASTQKKTGGEETQYF.